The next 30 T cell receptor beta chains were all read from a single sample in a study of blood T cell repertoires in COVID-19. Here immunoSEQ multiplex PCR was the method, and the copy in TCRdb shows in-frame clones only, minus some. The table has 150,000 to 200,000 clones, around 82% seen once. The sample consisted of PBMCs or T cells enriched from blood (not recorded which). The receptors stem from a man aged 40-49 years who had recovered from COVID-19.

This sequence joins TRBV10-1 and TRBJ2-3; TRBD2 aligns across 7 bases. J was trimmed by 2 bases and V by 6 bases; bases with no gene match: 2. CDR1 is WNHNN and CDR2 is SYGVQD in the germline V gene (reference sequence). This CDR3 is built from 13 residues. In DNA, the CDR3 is TGCGCCAGCAGCCGGGGGGTCACAGATACGCAGTATTTT. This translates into CASSRGVTDTQYF.

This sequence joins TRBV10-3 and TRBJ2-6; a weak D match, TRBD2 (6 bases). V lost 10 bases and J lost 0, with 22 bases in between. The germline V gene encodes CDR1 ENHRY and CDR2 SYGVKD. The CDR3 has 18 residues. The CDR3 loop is CATWSGREAGSGANVLTF. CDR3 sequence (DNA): TGTGCCACCTGGTCCGGAAGGGAGGCTGGCTCTGGGGCCAACGTCCTGACTTTC.

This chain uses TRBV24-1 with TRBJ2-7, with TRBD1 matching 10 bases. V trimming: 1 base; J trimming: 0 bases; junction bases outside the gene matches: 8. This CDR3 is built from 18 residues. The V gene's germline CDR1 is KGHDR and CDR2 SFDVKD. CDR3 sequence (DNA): TGTGCCACCAGTGATTTTTCGTACGGGGACAGGGGCTCCTACGAGCAGTACGTC. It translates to CATSDFSYGDRGSYEQYV.

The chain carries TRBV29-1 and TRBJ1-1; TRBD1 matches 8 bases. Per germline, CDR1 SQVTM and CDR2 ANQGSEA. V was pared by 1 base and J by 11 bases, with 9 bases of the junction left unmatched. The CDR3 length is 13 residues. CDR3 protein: CSVEGAGQGKAFF. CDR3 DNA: TGCAGCGTTGAAGGGGCAGGACAGGGCAAGGCTTTCTTT. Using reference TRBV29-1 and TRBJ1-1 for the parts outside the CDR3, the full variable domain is SAVISQKPSRDICQRGTSLTIQCQVDSQVTMMFWYRQQPGQSLTLIATANQGSEATYESGFVIDKFPISRPNLTFSTLTVSNMSPEDSSIYLCSVEGAGQGKAFFGQGTRLTVV.

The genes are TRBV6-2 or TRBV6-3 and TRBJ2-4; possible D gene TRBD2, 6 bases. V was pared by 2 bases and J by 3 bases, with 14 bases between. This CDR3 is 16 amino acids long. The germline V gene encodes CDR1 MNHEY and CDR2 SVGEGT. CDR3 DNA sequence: TGTGCCAGCAGTTACAACGCCTGGGGAGGCAAAAACATTCAGTACTTC. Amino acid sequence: CASSYNAWGGKNIQYF.

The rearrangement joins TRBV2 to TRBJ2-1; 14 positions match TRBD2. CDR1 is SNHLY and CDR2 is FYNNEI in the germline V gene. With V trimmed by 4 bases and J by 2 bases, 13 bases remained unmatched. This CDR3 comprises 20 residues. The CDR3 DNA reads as TGTGCCAGCAGTGGGTCGGGACTAGCGGGGGAGCCACTGACCTACAATGAGCAGTTCTTC. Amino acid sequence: CASSGSGLAGEPLTYNEQFF.

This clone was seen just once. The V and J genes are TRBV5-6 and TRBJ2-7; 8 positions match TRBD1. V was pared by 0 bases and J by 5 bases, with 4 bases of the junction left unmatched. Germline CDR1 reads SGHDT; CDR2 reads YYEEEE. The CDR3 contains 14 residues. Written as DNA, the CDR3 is TGTGCCAGCAGCTTGGGCCCAGGGGGCGACGAGCAGTACTTC. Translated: CASSLGPGGDEQYF. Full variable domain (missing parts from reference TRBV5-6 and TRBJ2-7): DAGVTQSPTHLIKTRGQQVTLRCSPKSGHDTVSWYQQALGQGPQFIFQYYEEEERQRGNFPDRFSGHQFPNYSSELNVNALLLGDSALYLCASSLGPGGDEQYFGPGTRLTVT.

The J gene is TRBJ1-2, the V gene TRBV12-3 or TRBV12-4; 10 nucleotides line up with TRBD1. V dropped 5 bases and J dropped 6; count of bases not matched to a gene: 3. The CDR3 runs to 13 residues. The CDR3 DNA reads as TGTGCCAGCAGTACCGGGACAGGGGATGGCTACACCTTC. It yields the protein CASSTGTGDGYTF.

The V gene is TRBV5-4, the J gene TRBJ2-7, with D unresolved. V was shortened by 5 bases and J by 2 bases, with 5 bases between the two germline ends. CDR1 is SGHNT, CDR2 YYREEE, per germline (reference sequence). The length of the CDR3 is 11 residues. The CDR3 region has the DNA TGTGCCAGCAGGAGGACCTACGAGCAGTACTTC. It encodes CASRRTYEQYF.

For the CDR3, the DNA is TGCGCCAGCAGTGAGTCGGCGGGGGGGCTCGGGACCCAGTACTTC. Amino acids: CASSESAGGLGTQYF. This sequence joins TRBV10-2 and TRBJ2-5; 9 bases line up with TRBD2. CDR1 is WSHSY and CDR2 is SAAADI in the germline V gene. This CDR3 spans 15 amino acids. V trimming: 0 bases; J trimming: 7 bases; junction bases outside the gene matches: 6.

The CDR3 here is CASTPRRGADSGANVLTF. CDR3 nucleotides: TGTGCCAGTACCCCCAGGAGGGGAGCGGACTCTGGGGCCAACGTCCTGACTTTC. The J gene is TRBJ2-6, the V gene TRBV19; the D gene is possibly TRBD2 (6 bases). With 7 bases removed from V and 0 bases from J, the gap between germline ends came to 19 bases. The germline CDR1 and CDR2 sequences are LNHDA and SQIVND (reference sequence). This CDR3 spans 18 amino acids.

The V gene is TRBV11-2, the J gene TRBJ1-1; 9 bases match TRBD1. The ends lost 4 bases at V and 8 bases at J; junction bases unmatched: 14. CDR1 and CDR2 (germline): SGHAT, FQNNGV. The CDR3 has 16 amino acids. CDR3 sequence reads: CASSSSYRGQKREAFF. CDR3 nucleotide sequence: TGTGCCAGCAGCTCGTCCTACAGGGGGCAAAAGAGGGAAGCTTTCTTT.

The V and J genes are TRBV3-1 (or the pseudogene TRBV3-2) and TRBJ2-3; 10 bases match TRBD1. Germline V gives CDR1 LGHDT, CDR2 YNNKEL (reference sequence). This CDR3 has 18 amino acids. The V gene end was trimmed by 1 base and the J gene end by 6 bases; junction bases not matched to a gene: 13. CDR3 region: CASSQVPLGGQGSDTQYF. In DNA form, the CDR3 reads TGTGCCAGCAGCCAAGTCCCCTTGGGGGGACAGGGGTCCGATACGCAGTATTTT.

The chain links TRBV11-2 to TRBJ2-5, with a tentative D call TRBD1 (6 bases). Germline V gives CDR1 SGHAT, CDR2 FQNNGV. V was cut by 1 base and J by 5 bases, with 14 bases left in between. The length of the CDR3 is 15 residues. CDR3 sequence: CASSLVGRGRETQYF. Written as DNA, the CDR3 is TGTGCCAGCAGCTTAGTGGGCAGGGGCCGGGAGACCCAGTACTTC. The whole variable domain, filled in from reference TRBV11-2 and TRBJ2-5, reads EAGVAQSPRYKIIEKRQSVAFWCNPISGHATLYWYQQILGQGPKLLIQFQNNGVVDDSQLPKDRFSAERLKGVDSTLKIQPAKLEDSAVYLCASSLVGRGRETQYFGPGTRLLVL.

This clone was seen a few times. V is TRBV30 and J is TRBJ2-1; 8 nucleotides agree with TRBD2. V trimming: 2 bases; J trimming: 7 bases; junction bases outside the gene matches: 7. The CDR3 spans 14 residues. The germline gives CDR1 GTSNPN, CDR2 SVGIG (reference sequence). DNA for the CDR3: TGTGCCTGGAGTCCCCGGGGGGGAGGGAATGAGCAGTTCTTC. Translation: CAWSPRGGGNEQFF.

The CDR3 loop reads CAWSVIRPSVTGDEQFF. As DNA, the CDR3 is TGTGCCTGGAGTGTAATCCGTCCTAGCGTTACCGGCGATGAGCAGTTCTTC. The V and J genes are TRBV30 and TRBJ2-1, with a possible D match to TRBD2 (6 bases). Germline V gene sequence: CDR1 GTSNPN, CDR2 SVGIG (reference sequence). The CDR3 length is 17 residues. The V and J ends lost 0 bases and 8 bases respectively, with 23 bases between them. Full variable domain (missing parts from reference TRBV30 and TRBJ2-1): SQTIHQWPATLVQPVGSPLSLECTVEGTSNPNLYWYRQAAGRGLQLLFYSVGIGQISSEVPQNLSASRPQDRQFILSSKKLLLSDSGFYLCAWSVIRPSVTGDEQFFGPGTRLTVL.

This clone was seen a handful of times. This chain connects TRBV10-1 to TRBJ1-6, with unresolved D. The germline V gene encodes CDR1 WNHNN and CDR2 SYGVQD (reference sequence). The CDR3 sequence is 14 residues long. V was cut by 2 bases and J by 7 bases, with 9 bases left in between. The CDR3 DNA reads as TGCGCCAGCAGTGAGGAGAGGTGGAATTCACCCCTCCACTTT. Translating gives CASSEERWNSPLHF.

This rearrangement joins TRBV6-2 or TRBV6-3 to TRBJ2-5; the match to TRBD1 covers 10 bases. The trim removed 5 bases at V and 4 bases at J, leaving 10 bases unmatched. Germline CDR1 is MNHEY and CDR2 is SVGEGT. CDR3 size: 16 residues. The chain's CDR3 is CASSAPGQGRVETQYF. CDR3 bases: TGTGCCAGCAGTGCTCCGGGACAGGGGAGGGTAGAGACCCAGTACTTC.

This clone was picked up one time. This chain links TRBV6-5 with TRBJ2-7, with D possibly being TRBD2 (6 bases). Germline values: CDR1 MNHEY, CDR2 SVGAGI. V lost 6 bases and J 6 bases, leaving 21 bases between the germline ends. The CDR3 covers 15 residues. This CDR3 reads CASRPLGRLGGEQYV. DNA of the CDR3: TGTGCCAGCAGACCCTTGGGCAGGCTGGGAGGCGAGCAGTACGTC.

CDR3 loop: CASSSSPGQGYEQYF. In DNA, the CDR3 is TGTGCCAGCAGCTCATCGCCGGGACAGGGCTACGAGCAGTACTTC. The J gene is TRBJ2-7, the V gene TRBV7-2; 9 nucleotides match TRBD1. The CDR3 covers 15 residues. Germline trimming cut 4 bases from V and 3 bases from J; bases unmatched to any gene: 7. In germline, CDR1 is SGHTA, CDR2 FQGNSA. Based on the CDR3 plus reference TRBV7-2 and TRBJ2-7, the full variable domain is GAGVSQSPSNKVTEKGKDVELRCDPISGHTALYWYRQSLGQGLEFLIYFQGNSAPDKSGLPSDRFSAERTGGSVSTLTIQRTQQEDSAVYLCASSSSPGQGYEQYFGPGTRLTVT.

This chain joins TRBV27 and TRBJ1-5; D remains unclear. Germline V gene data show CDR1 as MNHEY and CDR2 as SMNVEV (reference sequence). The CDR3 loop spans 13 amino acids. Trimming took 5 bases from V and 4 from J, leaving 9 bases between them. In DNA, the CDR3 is TGTGCCAGCAGTACCGGGTGGAATCAGCCCCAGCATTTT. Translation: CASSTGWNQPQHF.

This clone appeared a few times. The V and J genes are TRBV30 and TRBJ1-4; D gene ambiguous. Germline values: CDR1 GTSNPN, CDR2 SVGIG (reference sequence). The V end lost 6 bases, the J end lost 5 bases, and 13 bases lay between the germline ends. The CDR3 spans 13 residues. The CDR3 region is CACQSAGNEKLFF. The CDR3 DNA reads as TGTGCCTGCCAATCGGCGGGGAATGAAAAACTGTTTTTT. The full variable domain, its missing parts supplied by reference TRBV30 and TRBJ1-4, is SQTIHQWPATLVQPVGSPLSLECTVEGTSNPNLYWYRQAAGRGLQLLFYSVGIGQISSEVPQNLSASRPQDRQFILSSKKLLLSDSGFYLCACQSAGNEKLFFGSGTQLSVL.

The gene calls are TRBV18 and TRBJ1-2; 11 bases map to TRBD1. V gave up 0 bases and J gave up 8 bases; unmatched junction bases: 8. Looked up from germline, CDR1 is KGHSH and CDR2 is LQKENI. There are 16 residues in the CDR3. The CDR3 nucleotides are TGTGCCAGCTCACCACCGGTCCCGGGACAGGGGGACGGCTACACCTTC. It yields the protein CASSPPVPGQGDGYTF.

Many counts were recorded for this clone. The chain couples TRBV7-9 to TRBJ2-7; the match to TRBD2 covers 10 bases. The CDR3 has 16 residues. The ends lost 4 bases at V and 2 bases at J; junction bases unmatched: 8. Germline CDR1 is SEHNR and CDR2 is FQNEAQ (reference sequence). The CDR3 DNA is TGTGCCAGCAGCTCCTCCCCAGCGGGGGGGACCTACGAGCAGTACTTC. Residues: CASSSSPAGGTYEQYF. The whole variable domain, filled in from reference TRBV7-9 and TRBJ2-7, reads DTGVSQNPRHKITKRGQNVTFRCDPISEHNRLYWYRQTLGQGPEFLTYFQNEAQLEKSRLLSDRFSAERPKGSFSTLEIQRTEQGDSAMYLCASSSSPAGGTYEQYFGPGTRLTVT.

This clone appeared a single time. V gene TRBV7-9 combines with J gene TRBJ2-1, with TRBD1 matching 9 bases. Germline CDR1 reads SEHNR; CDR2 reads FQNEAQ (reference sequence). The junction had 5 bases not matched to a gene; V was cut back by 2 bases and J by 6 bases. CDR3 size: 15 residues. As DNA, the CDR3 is TGTGCCAGCAGCTTATTGGGACAGGGTGTCAATGAGCAGTTCTTC. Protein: CASSLLGQGVNEQFF.

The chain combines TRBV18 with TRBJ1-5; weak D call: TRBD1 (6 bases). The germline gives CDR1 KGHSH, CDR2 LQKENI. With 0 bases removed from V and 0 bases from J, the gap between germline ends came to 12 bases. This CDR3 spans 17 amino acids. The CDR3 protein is CASSPPTGTNSNQPQHF. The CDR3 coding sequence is TGTGCCAGCTCACCACCGACAGGAACAAATAGCAATCAGCCCCAGCATTTT.

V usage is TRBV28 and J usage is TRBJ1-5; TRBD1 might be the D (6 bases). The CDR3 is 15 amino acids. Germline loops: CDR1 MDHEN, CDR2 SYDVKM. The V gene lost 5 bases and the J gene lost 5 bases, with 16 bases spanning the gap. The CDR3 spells CASSDSGGRHQPQHF. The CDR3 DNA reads TGTGCCAGCAGTGACTCCGGGGGGCGACATCAGCCCCAGCATTTT.

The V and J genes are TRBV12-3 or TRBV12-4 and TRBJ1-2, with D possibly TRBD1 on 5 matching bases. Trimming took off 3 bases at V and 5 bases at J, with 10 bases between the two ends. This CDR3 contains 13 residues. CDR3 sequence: CASSFQGGYGYTF. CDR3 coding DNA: TGTGCCAGCAGTTTTCAGGGAGGGTATGGCTACACCTTC.

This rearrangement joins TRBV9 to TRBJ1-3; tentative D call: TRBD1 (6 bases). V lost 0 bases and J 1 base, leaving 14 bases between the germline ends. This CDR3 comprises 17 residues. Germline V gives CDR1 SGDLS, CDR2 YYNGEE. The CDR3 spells CASSVGPGAVSGNTIYF. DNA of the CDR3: TGTGCCAGCAGCGTAGGGCCAGGGGCCGTATCTGGAAACACCATATATTTT.

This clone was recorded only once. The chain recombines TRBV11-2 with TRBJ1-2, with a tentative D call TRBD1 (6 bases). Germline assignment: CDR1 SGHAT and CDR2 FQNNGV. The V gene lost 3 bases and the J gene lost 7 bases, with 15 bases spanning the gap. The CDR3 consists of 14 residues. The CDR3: CASSLPTTGGGYTF. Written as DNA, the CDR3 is TGTGCCAGCAGCTTGCCAACGACAGGAGGTGGCTACACCTTC.